This TCR beta chain was documented in a study of response to subunit inactivated influenza vaccine. A note on this clonotype: The antigen is not known.

MiXCR, run by TCRdb on the RT-PCR reads, gives a single entry per CDR3 protein. This table has under 550,000 distinct CDR3 sequences, less than 8% appearing once. Notes on the study in general: The authors put forward the suggestion that each seasonal influenza vaccination may bring in only a limited number of new T cells.

CDR3 length: 15 residues. V lost 5 bases, J lost 4 bases, and 8 bases stayed unmatched. Looked up from germline, CDR1 is LNHDA and CDR2 is SQIVND (reference sequence). Sample: PBMCs from blood, taken less than 30 months after vaccination. The sequence was collected from a man in his fifties or sixties who received an inactivated influenza vaccine. J is TRBJ2-5 and V is TRBV19; 9 bases are shared with TRBD1. The CDR3 here is CASSAGQGQRETQYF. DNA for the CDR3: TGTGCCAGTAGTGCGGGACAGGGTCAGCGAGAGACCCAGTACTTC.